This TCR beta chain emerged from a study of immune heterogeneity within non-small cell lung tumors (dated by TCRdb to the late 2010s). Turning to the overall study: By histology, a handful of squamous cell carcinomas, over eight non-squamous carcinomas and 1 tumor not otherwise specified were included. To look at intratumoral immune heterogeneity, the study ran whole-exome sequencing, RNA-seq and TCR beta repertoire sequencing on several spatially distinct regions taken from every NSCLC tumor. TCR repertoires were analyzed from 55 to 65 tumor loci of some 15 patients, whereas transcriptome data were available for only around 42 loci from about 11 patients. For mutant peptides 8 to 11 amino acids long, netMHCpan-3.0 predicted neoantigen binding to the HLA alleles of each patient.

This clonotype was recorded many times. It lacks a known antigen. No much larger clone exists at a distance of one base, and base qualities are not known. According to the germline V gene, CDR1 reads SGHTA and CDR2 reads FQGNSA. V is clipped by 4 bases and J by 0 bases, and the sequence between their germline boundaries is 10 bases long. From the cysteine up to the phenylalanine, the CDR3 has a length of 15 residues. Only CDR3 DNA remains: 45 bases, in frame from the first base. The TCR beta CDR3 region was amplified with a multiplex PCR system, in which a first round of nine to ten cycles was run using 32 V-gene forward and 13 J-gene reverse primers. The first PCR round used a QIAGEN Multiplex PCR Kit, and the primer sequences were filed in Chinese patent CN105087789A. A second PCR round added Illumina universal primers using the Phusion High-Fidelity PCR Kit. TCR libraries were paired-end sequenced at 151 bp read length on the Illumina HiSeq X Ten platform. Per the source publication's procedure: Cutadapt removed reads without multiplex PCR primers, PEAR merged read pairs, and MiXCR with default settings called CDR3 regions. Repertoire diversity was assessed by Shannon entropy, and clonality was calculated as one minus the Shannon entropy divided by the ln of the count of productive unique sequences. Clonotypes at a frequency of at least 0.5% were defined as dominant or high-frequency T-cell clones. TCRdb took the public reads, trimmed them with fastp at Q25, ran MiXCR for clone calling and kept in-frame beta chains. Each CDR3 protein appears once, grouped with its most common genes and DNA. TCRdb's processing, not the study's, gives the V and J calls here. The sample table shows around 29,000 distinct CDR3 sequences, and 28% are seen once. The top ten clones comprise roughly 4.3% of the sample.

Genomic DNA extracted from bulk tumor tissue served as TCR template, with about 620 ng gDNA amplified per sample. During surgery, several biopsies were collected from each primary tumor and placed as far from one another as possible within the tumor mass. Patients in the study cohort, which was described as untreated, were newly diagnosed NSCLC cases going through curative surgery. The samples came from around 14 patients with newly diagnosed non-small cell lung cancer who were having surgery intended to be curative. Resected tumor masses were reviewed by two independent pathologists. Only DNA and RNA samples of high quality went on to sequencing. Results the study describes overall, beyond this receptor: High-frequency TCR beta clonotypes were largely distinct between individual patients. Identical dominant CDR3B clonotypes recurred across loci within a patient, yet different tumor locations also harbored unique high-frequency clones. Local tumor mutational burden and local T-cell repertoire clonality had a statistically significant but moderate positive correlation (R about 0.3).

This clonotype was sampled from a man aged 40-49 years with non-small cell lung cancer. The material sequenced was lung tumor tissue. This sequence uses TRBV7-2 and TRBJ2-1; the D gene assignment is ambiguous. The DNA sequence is TGTGCCAGCAGCTATTTGTACAGCTCCTACAATGAGCAGTTCTTC. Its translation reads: CASSYLYSSYNEQFF.